These 26 T cell receptor beta chains were all obtained from the same sample, sequenced in a study of blood T cells in healthy people across ages. Using a J-beta primer mix together with a sample-barcoded 5' primer, a second PCR was run for about 6 to 11 cycles. TCRdb recomputed calls from the 5' RACE reads with MiXCR, one row per CDR3 protein. The sample includes 800,000 to 950,000 distinct CDR3 sequences, 25% to 35% of them seen just once. This sample was shared with a second study, whose subject was T cells of mothers and their children.

What was sequenced was blood. These receptors were obtained from a middle-aged woman in good health.

The rearrangement joins TRBV28 to TRBJ2-4; 8 bases are shared with TRBD1. Germline CDR1 MDHEN, CDR2 SYDVKM. With V trimmed by 6 bases and J by 1 base, 5 bases remained unmatched. The CDR3 has 15 amino acids. The CDR3 sequence is CASSFRDRAKNIQYF. In nucleotides, the CDR3 is TGTGCCAGCAGCTTCCGGGACAGGGCCAAAAACATTCAGTACTTC.

This chain joins TRBV20-1 and TRBJ1-2, with TRBD1 matching over 12 bases. The CDR3 is 14 amino acids. Trimming took 4 bases from V and 7 from J; bases not matched to a gene: 7. Germline lookup yields CDR1 DFQATT and CDR2 SNEGSKA (reference sequence). The CDR3 DNA sequence: TGCAGTGCTACCCGGGACAGGGGGCTGAGTGGCTACACCTTC. Translated: CSATRDRGLSGYTF.

This clonotype was detected a few times. The CDR3 coding sequence is TGTGCTAGTGGTCGTAGCGGGGGGGCCAATGAGCAGTTCTTC. Encoded protein: CASGRSGGANEQFF. This chain links TRBV12-5 with TRBJ2-1, with 11 bases aligning to TRBD2. The CDR3 spans 14 residues. CDR1 LGHNT and CDR2 FRNRAP come from the germline V gene. Trimming took 5 bases from V and 6 from J; bases not matched to a gene: 3.

The rearrangement links TRBV28 to TRBJ2-1; perhaps TRBD2 as D (6 bases). The CDR3 is made up of 13 amino acids. Trimming removed 7 bases at V and 10 bases at J, with 17 bases between. The V gene's germline CDR1 is MDHEN and CDR2 SYDVKM. Written as DNA, the CDR3 is TGTGCCAGCACCGGGACTCAGAGGAACGAGCAGTTCTTC. This gives the protein CASTGTQRNEQFF.

This clonotype was counted ten times or more. The chain links TRBV30 to TRBJ2-7; D may be TRBD1 (6 bases). V was clipped by 6 bases and J by 2 bases, with 17 bases between them. Germline lookup yields CDR1 GTSNPN and CDR2 SVGIG (reference sequence). The CDR3 contains 14 residues. The CDR3 loop is CACKNDRTAYEQYF. DNA of the CDR3: TGTGCCTGTAAGAACGACAGGACTGCCTACGAGCAGTACTTC.

This rearrangement joins TRBV4-1 to TRBJ2-7; no firm D call. CDR3 length: 16 residues. Germline V lookup: CDR1 MGHRA, CDR2 YSYEKL. V lost 1 base, J lost 7 bases, and 20 bases lay in between. CDR3 in DNA: TGCGCCAGCAGCCAAGTCGGAGTGGCGGACGCCGGGGAGCAGTACTTC. This gives the protein CASSQVGVADAGEQYF.

This clonotype was counted a few times. This chain connects TRBV27 to TRBJ2-3, with TRBD1 matching 8 bases. Per the germline V gene, CDR1 is MNHEY and CDR2 is SMNVEV (reference sequence). The CDR3 is 15 residues long. Losses at the gene ends were 7 bases for V and 0 bases for J; bases not matched to a gene: 6. The CDR3 nucleotides are TGTGCCAGCACCTTGACAGGGGCTAGCACAGATACGCAGTATTTT. Residues: CASTLTGASTDTQYF.

As concerns this clonotype: The conserved phenylalanine or tryptophan normally closing the CDR3 is absent here, so this likely arose from a read error. V is TRBV18 and J is TRBJ2-5; D possibly corresponds to TRBD1 (6 bases). Trimming removed 3 bases at V and 0 bases at J, with 8 bases between. This CDR3 contains 14 residues. Looked up from germline, CDR1 is KGHSH and CDR2 is LQKENI. The CDR3 loop reads CASSPGTNQETQYY. The CDR3 DNA is TGTGCCAGCTCACCGGGGACAAACCAAGAGACCCAGTACTAC.

The table lists this clonotype with many counts. V usage is TRBV6-5 and J usage is TRBJ2-4; no clear D gene. Germline assignment: CDR1 MNHEY and CDR2 SVGAGI. With 8 bases removed from V and 9 bases from J, the gap between germline ends came to 8 bases. The CDR3 loop spans 10 amino acids. This chain's CDR3 is CASGMGIQYF. For the CDR3, the DNA is TGTGCCAGCGGTATGGGCATTCAGTACTTC.

This clonotype showed up many times. The rearrangement joins TRBV5-1 to TRBJ2-6; TRBD2 is a possible D gene (6 bases). This CDR3 is 16 amino acids long. The germline V gene has CDR1 SGHRS and CDR2 YFSETQ. V lost 6 bases and J lost 3, with 16 bases in between. CDR3 bases: TGCGCCAGCATTGAGTTCCCCGGGGGTGGGGCCAACGTCCTGACTTTC. This sequence encodes CASIEFPGGGANVLTF.

The genes are TRBV7-3 and TRBJ1-1, with a possible D match to TRBD1 (6 bases). CDR3 size: 15 residues. The V end was cut by 5 bases, the J end by 1 base, with 14 bases between. Germline V lookup: CDR1 SGHTA, CDR2 FQGTGA. CDR3 nucleotide sequence: TGTGCCAGCAGCGAACAGGGCGGTAGGAACACTGAAGCTTTCTTT. It translates to CASSEQGGRNTEAFF.

In its sample, this clonotype was seen a few times. CDR3 amino acids: CASSSGQHSGANVLTF. The CDR3 DNA reads TGTGCCAGTAGTTCAGGACAGCACTCTGGGGCCAACGTCCTGACTTTC. The chain joins TRBV19 to TRBJ2-6, with D perhaps TRBD1 (6 bases). Trimming cost V 5 bases and J 0 bases, with 11 bases left between them. The CDR3 sequence is 16 residues long. From germline, CDR1 is LNHDA and CDR2 SQIVND (reference sequence).

The J gene is TRBJ2-1, the V gene TRBV7-2; the D gene is possibly TRBD1 (6 bases). Germline CDR1 SGHTA, CDR2 FQGNSA. CDR3 length: 15 residues. Trimming pared 1 base from V and 2 bases from J, leaving 9 bases between. CDR3 loop: CASSLEGDAYNEQFF. The CDR3 region has the DNA TGTGCCAGCAGCTTAGAGGGGGATGCCTACAATGAGCAGTTCTTC. Based on the CDR3 plus reference TRBV7-2 and TRBJ2-1, the full variable domain is GAGVSQSPSNKVTEKGKDVELRCDPISGHTALYWYRQSLGQGLEFLIYFQGNSAPDKSGLPSDRFSAERTGGSVSTLTIQRTQQEDSAVYLCASSLEGDAYNEQFFGPGTRLTVL.

The table lists this clonotype with a count of one. This may arise from a read error, as a much more abundant clone is one base away. The chain is built from TRBV7-3 and TRBJ2-5; D may correspond to TRBD1 or TRBD2 (5 bases each). Trimming left V 9 bases short and J 11 bases short, with 25 bases between. Germline CDR1 is SGHTA and CDR2 is FQGTGA. CDR3 size: 14 residues. This CDR3 is CASSEGTKYNEQYF. The CDR3 region has the DNA TGTGCCAGTAGCGAGGGGACCAAATACAATGAGCAGTACTTC.

This clonotype was observed a single time. The chain has TRBV7-6 and TRBJ1-4, with TRBD1 matching over 8 bases. Germline V gene sequence: CDR1 SGHVS, CDR2 FNYEAQ. The CDR3 extends over 15 amino acids. V trimming: 2 bases; J trimming: 4 bases; junction bases outside the gene matches: 3. The CDR3 spells CASSLNTGGNEKLFF. In DNA, the CDR3 is TGTGCCAGCAGCTTAAATACAGGGGGTAATGAAAAACTGTTTTTT.

This clonotype showed up many times. For the CDR3, the DNA is TGCGCCAGCAGCCAACCATCTCGCCGGCGGGGGGGCATAAGTGAGCAGTTCTTC. Protein: CASSQPSRRRGGISEQFF. The chain couples TRBV4-1 to TRBJ2-1, with TRBD2 matching over 9 bases. The J segment lost 9 bases and the V segment lost 2 bases, leaving 17 bases of the junction unmatched. CDR1 and CDR2 (germline): MGHRA, YSYEKL. This CDR3 comprises 18 residues.

The genes are TRBV3-1 and TRBJ2-5; D is perhaps TRBD1 (6 bases). The CDR3 contains 10 residues. V dropped 7 bases and J dropped 11 bases, with 11 bases sitting between them. Germline V gives CDR1 LGHDT, CDR2 YNNKEL (reference sequence). CDR3 DNA: TGTGCCAGCAAGGGACAAGTGCAGTACTTC. The encoded protein is CASKGQVQYF.

This clonotype has just one count. This may come from a read error, since a much larger clone is one base off. The V call is TRBV24-1, the J call TRBJ2-1; tentatively, D is TRBD1 or TRBD2 (5 bases each). CDR1 and CDR2 from the germline V gene are KGHDR and SFDVKD. Trimming removed 5 bases from V and 8 bases from J, with 18 bases in between. CDR3 length: 15 amino acids. DNA for the CDR3: TGTGCCACCAGTGTTTTAAAGGGACGGCGGTATGAGCAGTTCTTC. It codes for CATSVLKGRRYEQFF.

This clonotype has a single count. A much larger clone sits a single nucleotide away, making a read error possible. The V gene is TRBV12-3 or TRBV12-4, the J gene TRBJ2-3; D gene ambiguous. The CDR3 sequence is 15 residues long. CDR3 bases: TGTGCCAGCAGTCCCGCCCGTACGAGTGCAGATGCGCAGTATTTT. Residues: CASSPARTSADAQYF.

This clonotype has a single count. The rearrangement uses TRBV28 and TRBJ2-3; 10 bases agree with TRBD1. CDR1 is MDHEN and CDR2 is SYDVKM in the germline V gene. The CDR3 length is 16 residues. Unmatched junction bases numbered 3, after V lost 2 bases and J lost 1 base. CDR3 residues: CASSLGTGARTDTQYF. CDR3 nucleotide sequence: TGTGCCAGCAGTTTAGGGACAGGGGCCCGCACAGATACGCAGTATTTT.

This clonotype was detected a few times. The chain couples TRBV11-1 to TRBJ2-1; D may be TRBD2 (7 bases). Germline V lookup: CDR1 SGHAT, CDR2 FQDESV (reference sequence). V shed 7 bases and J shed 8 bases, with 21 bases lying between them. This CDR3 spans 15 amino acids. CDR3 protein: CASTLWGGPMDEQFF. The CDR3 DNA reads as TGTGCCAGCACCCTCTGGGGGGGGCCTATGGATGAGCAGTTCTTC. Based on the CDR3 plus reference TRBV11-1 and TRBJ2-1, the full variable domain is EAEVAQSPRYKITEKSQAVAFWCDPISGHATLYWYRQILGQGPELLVQFQDESVVDDSQLPKDRFSAERLKGVDSTLKIQPAELGDSAMYLCASTLWGGPMDEQFFGPGTRLTVL.

To note about this clonotype: This sequence may be a read error, since a much larger clone differs from it by one base. The chain recombines TRBV6-1 with TRBJ2-3; 10 bases align to TRBD2. J lost 4 bases, V lost 7 bases, and 8 bases had no gene match. This CDR3 contains 15 residues. Germline assignment: CDR1 MNHNS and CDR2 SASEGT. The CDR3 reads CASTAGTSESDTQYF. The CDR3 DNA sequence: TGTGCCAGCACCGCCGGGACTAGCGAGTCAGATACGCAGTATTTT.

Only a few counts were recorded for this clonotype. The J gene is TRBJ1-1, the V gene TRBV12-3 or TRBV12-4; a weak D match, TRBD1 (5 bases). Trimming left V 3 bases short and J 11 bases short, with 16 bases between. This CDR3 comprises 13 residues. CDR3 coding DNA: TGTGCCAGCAGTTTTCTTGGGGCTAAGAGCGCTTTCTTT. Protein sequence: CASSFLGAKSAFF.

This clonotype has more than one count but fewer than ten. The chain joins TRBV6-2 or TRBV6-3 to TRBJ1-1; tentatively, D is TRBD1 (5 bases). The length of the CDR3 is 15 residues. Germline V CDR1 and CDR2: MNHEY, SVGEGT. The V end was cut by 2 bases, the J end by 4 bases, with 14 bases between. CDR3 loop: CASSYGAMSSTEAFF. In DNA form, the CDR3 reads TGTGCCAGCAGTTACGGGGCGATGTCAAGCACTGAAGCTTTCTTT.

Remarks on this clonotype: This sequence may be a read error, since a much larger clone differs from it by one base. V usage is TRBV24-1 and J usage is TRBJ2-7; TRBD1 matches at 9 bases. Germline-derived CDR1 and CDR2 are KGHDR and SFDVKD. CDR3 size: 13 residues. After removal of 9 bases from V and 4 bases from J, the junction contained 6 bases not matched to a gene. DNA of the CDR3: TGTGCCACCGCCGGGACAGGGATGTACGAGCAGTACGTC. Translated, it gives CATAGTGMYEQYV.

At least ten counts were recorded for this clonotype. A single base separates this from a much larger clone, so it may be a read error. V and J are TRBV28 and TRBJ2-7; D tentatively reads TRBD1 or TRBD2 (5 bases each). The CDR3 covers 14 residues. Germline-derived CDR1 and CDR2 are MDHEN and SYDVKM. With 6 bases removed from V and 4 bases from J, the gap between germline ends came to 16 bases. CDR3 in DNA: TGTGCCAGCAGGTCTCGGGGCTCGAATTACGAGCAGTACTTC. Translation gives CASRSRGSNYEQYF.